This T cell receptor (beta chain) came from a study of cytomegalovirus exposure and HLA in healthy donors. The study, taken as a whole, reports: A later analysis found TCR association rates differed by HLA locus, highest for DRB1 and lowest for HLA-C. An apparent linkage of common viral pathogens to several of the most significant clusters emerged in a later analysis. In vitro, three CMV-associated chains proved specific for CMV antigens.

The PCR ran on 60 Vbeta and 13 Jbeta primers. Data came from immunoSEQ multiplex PCR; TCRdb stores just in-frame clones and leaves some out. The sample has some 120,000 clones, about four fifths seen once. For this clone: Its antigen is undetermined.

This CDR3 comprises 13 residues. With 7 bases removed from V and 5 bases from J, the gap between germline ends came to 12 bases. Germline CDR1 is MDHEN and CDR2 is SYDVKM. The source material was PBMCs. The rearrangement uses TRBV28 and TRBJ1-5; D gene unclear. The source is a woman younger than 30 in good health and CMV-seronegative. The CDR3 here is CASTSFSDQPQHF. CDR3 DNA sequence: TGTGCCAGCACCTCTTTCTCCGATCAGCCCCAGCATTTT.